Listed here are 9 T cell receptor beta chains from one sample, sequenced in a study of OX40 agonist ivuxolimab in advanced cancers. Assay used: immunoSEQ multiplex PCR; TCRdb lists only in-frame clones, some missing. The sample carries 42,000 or so clones, around 83% recorded once. The material was CD4+ or CD8+ T cells sorted from blood, obtained in a trial of the OX40 agonist ivuxolimab. These receptors were obtained from an adult with an advanced solid tumor such as melanoma, head and neck, liver or kidney cancer.

The chain uses TRBV9 and TRBJ2-1; D tentatively reads TRBD1 or TRBD2 (5 bases each). The V end was cut by 8 bases, the J end by 10 bases, with 22 bases between. CDR1 SGDLS and CDR2 YYNGEE come from the germline V gene. The CDR3 is made up of 14 amino acids. CDR3 nucleotides: TGTGCCAGTAACGAGGGGATTAGTACGTCCGAGCAGTTCTTC. Translating gives CASNEGISTSEQFF.

The J gene is TRBJ1-5, the V gene TRBV27; no clear D gene. Trimming pared 6 bases from V and 3 bases from J, leaving 6 bases between. Germline values: CDR1 MNHEY, CDR2 SMNVEV (reference sequence). This CDR3 comprises 12 residues. CDR3 sequence reads: CASSGFNQPQHF. The CDR3 nucleotides are TGTGCCAGCAGCGGGTTCAATCAGCCCCAGCATTTT.

The V and J genes are TRBV5-6 and TRBJ2-7; D is unclear. Germline V gene lookup returns CDR1 SGHDT and CDR2 YYEEEE. Trimming left V 0 bases short and J 0 bases short, with 4 bases between. The CDR3 covers 13 residues. The chain's CDR3 is CASSLALSYEQYF. The CDR3 nucleotides read TGTGCCAGCAGCTTGGCGCTCTCCTACGAGCAGTACTTC.

The chain is built from TRBV2 and TRBJ2-1; TRBD1 is a possible D gene (5 bases). CDR3 length: 14 residues. The V end was cut by 4 bases, the J end by 4 bases, with 11 bases between. Germline V gene sequence: CDR1 SNHLY, CDR2 FYNNEI. The CDR3 nucleotides read TGTGCCAGCAGTGGTCAGGGTTCATACAATGAGCAGTTCTTC. Its protein product is CASSGQGSYNEQFF.

The chain combines TRBV6-5 with TRBJ1-6; TRBD1 matches 8 bases. V lost 8 bases to trimming and J lost 6 bases; unmatched junction nucleotides: 3. The CDR3 consists of 13 residues. Germline V gene data show CDR1 as MNHEY and CDR2 as SVGAGI. CDR3 DNA sequence: TGTGCCAGCGGGGACAGGCTTAATTCACCCCTCCACTTT. Its translation: CASGDRLNSPLHF.

This clone was detected only once. The chain has TRBV4-1 and TRBJ2-7; the match to TRBD2 covers 7 bases. The ends lost 0 bases at V and 3 bases at J; junction bases unmatched: 2. CDR3 size: 14 residues. Germline assignment: CDR1 MGHRA and CDR2 YSYEKL. The CDR3 spells CASSQEAGIYEQYV. Here the CDR3 DNA reads TGCGCCAGCAGCCAAGAAGCGGGGATCTACGAGCAGTACGTC.

This chain connects TRBV2 to TRBJ2-1; the match to TRBD1 covers 7 bases. The trim removed 3 bases at V and 2 bases at J, leaving 4 bases unmatched. From germline, CDR1 is SNHLY and CDR2 FYNNEI. This CDR3 spans 15 amino acids. The CDR3 loop reads CASSELGQPYNEQFF. The CDR3 region has the DNA TGTGCCAGCAGTGAGTTGGGACAGCCCTACAATGAGCAGTTCTTC.

The genes are TRBV28 and TRBJ1-2, with TRBD1 matching over 9 bases. The CDR3 extends over 13 amino acids. V shed 4 bases, J shed 5 bases, and the junction held 2 bases outside the gene matches. CDR1 and CDR2 (germline): MDHEN, SYDVKM. The CDR3 sequence is CASSSTGGYGYTF. The CDR3 DNA reads TGTGCCAGCAGTTCGACAGGGGGTTATGGCTACACCTTC.

The rearrangement links TRBV2 to TRBJ2-3; no definite D call. In germline, CDR1 is SNHLY, CDR2 FYNNEI. V lost 3 bases and J 6 bases, leaving 13 bases between the germline ends. The CDR3 runs to 14 residues. This chain's CDR3 is CASSDRHLLDTQYF. The CDR3 nucleotides read TGTGCCAGCAGTGACCGACATTTACTTGATACGCAGTATTTT.